This T cell receptor (beta chain) was retrieved from a study of blood T cell repertoires in COVID-19. The study drew participants aged 18 to 89 years from some 25 US areas. Either two negative PCRs, clearance, or symptom resolution qualified Cohort 3 donors as recovered. The CDR3 is made up of 13 amino acids. Per the germline V gene, CDR1 is LGHNA and CDR2 is YSLEER. V was trimmed by 0 bases and J by 11 bases, leaving 10 bases between them. In the study's own analysis: Nucleated cell counts were estimated from reference gene primer amplification. Method: immunoSEQ multiplex PCR; TCRdb's copy keeps in-frame clones and lacks some. V, J and clone size were drawn from that table, and D and trimming were deduced from the DNA. The data contain just over 150,000 clones, roughly 88% of them singletons.

This chain links TRBV4-3 with TRBJ1-4; D is undetermined. The sequence was collected from a woman between 45 and 65 years old who had recovered from COVID-19. Sequenced sample: PBMCs or T cells enriched from blood (not recorded which). Written as DNA, the CDR3 is TGCGCCAGCAGCCAAGATGCGGAGGGTAAACTGTTTTTT. This translates into CASSQDAEGKLFF.